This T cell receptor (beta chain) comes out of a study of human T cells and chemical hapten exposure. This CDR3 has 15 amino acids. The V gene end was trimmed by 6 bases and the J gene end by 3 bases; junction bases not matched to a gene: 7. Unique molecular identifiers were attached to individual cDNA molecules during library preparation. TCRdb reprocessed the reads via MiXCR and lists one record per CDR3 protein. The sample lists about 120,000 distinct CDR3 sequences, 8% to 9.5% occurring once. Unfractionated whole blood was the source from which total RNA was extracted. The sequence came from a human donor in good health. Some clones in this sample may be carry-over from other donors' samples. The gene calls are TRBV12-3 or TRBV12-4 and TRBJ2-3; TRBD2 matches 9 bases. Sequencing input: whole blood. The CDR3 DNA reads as TGTGCCAGCAGCTCCGGGACTAGCATTACAGATACGCAGTATTTT. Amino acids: CASSSGTSITDTQYF.